The 7 T cell receptor beta chains reported below all come from one sample, sequenced in a study of OX40 agonist ivuxolimab in advanced cancers. The assay was immunoSEQ multiplex PCR, and TCRdb's table has in-frame clones only and misses some. The sample contains about 69,000 clones, approximately 80% of which appear only once. The sample was CD4+ or CD8+ T cells sorted from blood, taken in a trial of the OX40 agonist ivuxolimab. These receptors all come from an adult with an advanced solid tumor such as melanoma, head and neck, liver or kidney cancer.

The V and J genes are TRBV18 and TRBJ2-5; 10 positions agree with TRBD2. The CDR3 consists of 16 residues. Germline trimming cut 0 bases from V and 2 bases from J; bases unmatched to any gene: 3. In germline, CDR1 is KGHSH, CDR2 LQKENI. CDR3 coding DNA: TGTGCCAGCTCACCACCCCTAGCGGGGGTACAAGAGACCCAGTACTTC. It codes for CASSPPLAGVQETQYF.

The chain recombines TRBV27 with TRBJ1-1; the match to TRBD1 covers 12 bases. The junction had 7 bases not matched to a gene; V was cut back by 5 bases and J by 6 bases. Germline V gene sequence: CDR1 MNHEY, CDR2 SMNVEV (reference sequence). The length of the CDR3 is 15 residues. This CDR3 reads CASSPGQGARAEAFF. CDR3 nucleotide sequence: TGTGCCAGCAGTCCGGGACAGGGGGCGCGCGCTGAAGCTTTCTTT.

This clone was observed a few times. The V call is TRBV23-1, the J call TRBJ2-7, with 9 bases identical to TRBD1. TRBV23-1 is an ORF; its function is uncertain. The CDR3 has 16 residues. V trimming: 7 bases; J trimming: 2 bases; junction bases outside the gene matches: 12. CDR3 sequence: CASNPGQGYATYEQYF. For the CDR3, the DNA is TGCGCCAGCAATCCCGGACAGGGGTACGCCACCTACGAGCAGTACTTC.

V usage is TRBV5-1 and J usage is TRBJ1-2; D ambiguous. The CDR3 extends over 13 amino acids. V shed 3 bases and J shed 5 bases, with 11 bases lying between them. CDR1 and CDR2 (germline): SGHRS, YFSETQ. CDR3 sequence: CASSSLNGYGYTF. CDR3 nucleotides: TGCGCCAGCAGCTCTCTGAATGGATATGGCTACACCTTC.

V is TRBV2 and J is TRBJ2-7; 7 positions agree with TRBD2. Germline-derived CDR1 and CDR2 are SNHLY and FYNNEI. V lost 4 bases and J lost 2; bases outside the gene matches: 5. The CDR3 totals 14 residues. CDR3: CASSVTSGTYEQYF. In nucleotides, the CDR3 is TGTGCCAGCAGTGTTACCAGCGGGACCTACGAGCAGTACTTC. Supplemented by reference TRBV2 and TRBJ2-7, the full variable domain reads EPEVTQTPSHQVTQMGQEVILRCVPISNHLYFYWYRQILGQKVEFLVSFYNNEISEKSEIFDDQFSVERPDGSNFTLKIRSTKLEDSAMYFCASSVTSGTYEQYFGPGTRLTVT.

This clone was counted between two and nine times. The chain has TRBV7-3 and TRBJ2-1; 9 bases agree with TRBD2. Germline CDR1 is SGHTA and CDR2 is FQGTGA. The CDR3 spans 15 residues. V was clipped by 4 bases and J by 8 bases; unmatched bases: 9. CDR3 residues: CASSSTGLALDEQFF. CDR3 DNA sequence: TGTGCCAGCAGCTCTACGGGACTAGCCTTGGATGAGCAGTTCTTC.

This clone has a handful of counts. CDR3 protein: CASIRRTGGLSDGYTF. The DNA of the CDR3 is TGTGCCAGCATCCGAAGAACAGGGGGCCTCTCCGATGGCTACACCTTC. The chain links TRBV7-9 to TRBJ1-2; TRBD1 agrees at 9 bases. The ends lost 7 bases at V and 6 bases at J; junction bases unmatched: 15. Looked up from germline, CDR1 is SEHNR and CDR2 is FQNEAQ (reference sequence). This CDR3 contains 16 residues.